This TCR beta chain derives from a study of shared clonotypes between healthy human individuals (dated by TCRdb to between 2020 and 2021). Describing the broader study: A couple of women and three men aged 18 to 49 years were included in the cohort. For each donor, CD4 naive and CD4 memory were each given three plates, CD8 naive was given two plates, and CD8 memory was given one plate. To estimate repertoire size and how much clonotype sharing occurs between individuals, the study deeply sequenced the blood TCR repertoires of about 5 healthy adults. To increase sequencing depth and limit assay-specific biases, different laboratories used diverse techniques to prepare libraries and sequence TCR repertoires. Per donor, leukapheresis produced somewhere between about 0.85 and 8.9 billion PBMCs.

Spanning cysteine to phenylalanine, the CDR3 consists of 17 amino acids. Here the CDR3 DNA is all that survives: 51 bases in frame from base 1. Reading the germline V gene (reference sequence) gives CDR1 SEHNR and CDR2 FQNEAQ. Trimming costs V 5 bases and J 1 base, and their ends lie 18 bases apart. The donors were healthy, HIV-negative adults who had no recently reported acute infections or vaccinations. All donors were Caucasian adults living in Nashville, Tennessee, USA. CD4+ T cells were enriched by magnetic negative selection, after which naive cells were positively selected on CD45RA and the negative fraction was taken as the memory subset. Blood was collected by leukapheresis, and PBMCs were isolated by Ficoll-Histopaque density gradient centrifugation and then cryopreserved in liquid nitrogen vapor phase. Analytical flow cytometry was used to check the purity and quantity of each magnetically sorted T cell population. Genomic DNA was isolated from each sorted fraction and quantified by UV absorbance on a Nanodrop 2000c.

Results the study describes overall, beyond this receptor: The genetic and exposure-history diversity represented was limited by the small number of donors. Naive subsets generally had larger estimated clonotype richness than memory subsets did. Higher generation probabilities were observed for clonotypes shared by all four sorted-subset donors than for non-shared clonotypes. Even with the large sequencing depth, rarefaction of the sorted-subset datasets indicated that sequencing was incomplete. Pairwise subsampling indicated that sequencing depth was expected to affect the degree of clonotype sharing among donors. Only blood was sampled, and tissue TCR repertoires likely differ from those in blood. Sharing across a few donors was observed for about 5% of naive CD4, less than 4% of naive CD8, over 2% of memory CD4, and over 0.3% of memory CD8 clonotypes.

Using the deep immunoSEQ assay, multiplex PCR amplified TCR CDR3 regions from genomic DNA. Extracted genomic DNA from each cell subset was spread evenly across all wells of several immunoSEQ 96-well plates, with each plate serving as a replicate. For sorted subsets, about 0.2 ug genomic DNA, equal to about 30,000 T cell genomes, was loaded into each replicate PCR. Purified libraries were quantified with a Qubit 3.0 fluorometer, sized on a Bioanalyzer 2100, and re-quantified with the KAPA Library Quantification kit. Every immunoSEQ 96-well plate was sequenced on a separate single-read 150-cycle Illumina NextSeq 550 flow cell. Under the source paper's analysis protocol: The immunoSEQ output contained only junctional sequences without quality scores, so filtering could not match that applied to full-length reads. To assign V/J genes and CDR3, sequences were annotated using PyIR, a Python wrapper for IgBLAST v1.9, with IMGT germline references. Any read was removed if the V/J assignment was weak (E-value above 1e-6), the CDR3 was missing, or the read contained stop codons, out-of-frame junctions, or ambiguous translated residues. V3J clonotypes were defined by identical inferred V gene, J gene, and CDR3 amino acid sequence. Percentage overlap between repertoires was calculated by dividing the number of shared unique clonotypes by the size of the smaller repertoire. Three approaches were used to assess repertoire richness: RTK rarefaction, the Chao1 estimator, and Recon v2.1 estimates of unobserved clonotypes. Generation probabilities were computed with OLGA for all TCRbeta clonotypes obtained by the gDNA method from a few donors. TCRdb took this table from immuneACCESS and kept in-frame rearrangements with V and J called. Such tables lack part of the clones; where checked against another copy, unresolved V genes explain under half of the gap, and the rest is unexplained. From that table come the V and J calls and clone size; the DNA was used to work out D and trimming. For this sample the table gives some 1.5 million clones, of which approximately 97% were detected only once. Together, the top ten hold approximately 1.2% of the sample.

In regard to this clone: This receptor's antigen is unknown. Per-base qualities were not stored, and no clone one base away is much larger.

This clonotype was sampled from a man under 40 in good health. Sequenced: naive CD4+ T cells sorted from blood. The label giving this sample's cell subset or site can be read as: CD45RA+ positively selected. The chain is assembled from TRBV7-9 and TRBJ2-1, with the D segment identity uncertain. The CDR3 region reads CASSPGSSGFSYNEQFF. The nucleotide sequence is given as TGTGCCAGCAGCCCAGGTTCGTCCGGTTTTTCCTACAATGAGCAGTTCTTC. The CDR3 plus the reference TRBV7-9 and TRBJ2-1 genes for the other parts give the full variable domain: DTGVSQNPRHKITKRGQNVTFRCDPISEHNRLYWYRQTLGQGPEFLTYFQNEAQLEKSRLLSDRFSAERPKGSFSTLEIQRTEQGDSAMYLCASSPGSSGFSYNEQFFGPGTRLTVL.